The entry that follows covers one TCR beta chain sequence. Its antigen is still unknown. As it was prepared, the TCRbeta library received unique molecular identifiers. TCRdb processed the PCR reads anew with MiXCR; each CDR3 protein has one entry. Seen here are about 610,000 distinct CDR3 sequences, over 20% observed once, and the top ten hold just over 35%. The data originate from a study of T-cell reconstitution after alpha-beta-depleted transplantation in children. Findings and caveats of the study: Newly produced T cells mostly accounted for T-cell counts and diversity one year post-transplant. The origin of alpha-beta T cells about two months after transplant was reportedly several hundred expanded graft clones. Surviving recipient T cells and thymic progenitors produced the high day-60 TCRbeta diversity seen in some patients.

The CDR3 has 15 amino acids. Trimming took 5 bases from V and 2 from J; bases not matched to a gene: 3. CDR1 is SGHRS, CDR2 YFSETQ, per germline. The chain recombines TRBV5-1 with TRBJ2-7; 14 positions match TRBD2. This receptor was obtained from a boy under three years old with Wiskott-Aldrich syndrome, due to receive a stem cell transplant. The starting material was PBMCs, obtained before TCRalphabeta/CD19-depleted stem cell transplant. The CDR3 DNA reads as TGCGCCAGCAGGACGGGACTAGCGGGAGCCTACGAGCAGTACTTC. Translation: CASRTGLAGAYEQYF.